Below are 18 T cell receptor beta chains sequenced from a single sample in a study of CD8+ T cells in alopecia areata. As to treatment: oral pan-JAK inhibitor, 5-10 mg twice daily. Isolated RNA was reverse transcribed into cDNA used as the sequencing template. Profiled with immunoSEQ multiplex PCR; TCRdb holds only in-frame clones, not every one. The sample consists of about 190,000 clones, about three fifths of them appearing once. The source material was CD4+ T cells sorted from blood, sampled at week 4, from a patient treated with tofacitinib. The receptors here all came from a human donor with alopecia areata.

This chain connects TRBV7-9 to TRBJ1-2, with D perhaps TRBD1 (5 bases). V shed 1 base and J shed 2 bases, with 11 bases lying between them. This CDR3 spans 15 amino acids. CDR1 and CDR2 from the germline V gene are SEHNR and FQNEAQ (reference sequence). The CDR3 loop reads CASSLEVQGNYGYTF. For the CDR3, the DNA is TGTGCCAGCAGCTTAGAGGTGCAGGGCAACTATGGCTACACCTTC.

This clone was picked up a small number of times. Other DNA variants within this sample encode the same CDR3. The rearrangement joins TRBV29-1 to TRBJ2-5; D unresolved. This CDR3 spans 10 amino acids. V was pared by 4 bases and J by 5 bases, with 5 bases between. In germline, CDR1 is SQVTM, CDR2 ANQGSEA. The CDR3 spells CSVGVETQYF. The CDR3 nucleotides read TGCAGCGTTGGGGTGGAGACCCAGTACTTC. The entire variable domain, with the rest obtained from reference TRBV29-1 and TRBJ2-5, is as follows: SAVISQKPSRDICQRGTSLTIQCQVDSQVTMMFWYRQQPGQSLTLIATANQGSEATYESGFVIDKFPISRPNLTFSTLTVSNMSPEDSSIYLCSVGVETQYFGPGTRLLVL.

V usage is TRBV5-1 and J usage is TRBJ2-5; possibly TRBD2 for D (5 bases). Germline V gene data show CDR1 as SGHRS and CDR2 as YFSETQ. Trimming took off 0 bases at V and 5 bases at J, with 14 bases between the two ends. This CDR3 region has 15 residues. CDR3 amino acids: CASSLGRRSGETQYF. The CDR3, as DNA: TGCGCCAGCAGCTTGGGTCGGAGATCGGGGGAGACCCAGTACTTC.

The chain joins TRBV10-3 to TRBJ1-2; the match to TRBD1 covers 11 bases. With V trimmed by 2 bases and J by 7 bases, 3 bases remained unmatched. The V gene's germline CDR1 is ENHRY and CDR2 SYGVKD. This CDR3 comprises 14 residues. The CDR3, as DNA: TGTGCCATCAGTGAGGGACAGGGGGCGTTTGGCTACACCTTC. It specifies CAISEGQGAFGYTF.

This chain links TRBV7-2 with TRBJ2-5; 7 positions agree with TRBD2. Trimming cost V 5 bases and J 4 bases; bases outside gene matches: 7. CDR3 length: 14 residues. Per the germline V gene, CDR1 is SGHTA and CDR2 is FQGNSA. The CDR3 protein is CASSRGGGRETQYF. The CDR3 region has the DNA TGTGCCAGCAGCAGAGGCGGGGGTCGAGAGACCCAGTACTTC.

V usage is TRBV29-1 and J usage is TRBJ2-3, with 9 bases that match TRBD1. Germline V gene data show CDR1 as SQVTM and CDR2 as ANQGSEA. This CDR3 has 12 residues. Trimming removed 3 bases from V and 6 bases from J; junction bases left unmatched: 1. The CDR3, as DNA: TGCAGCGTTGACGGACAGGGGGATACGCAGTATTTT. Protein: CSVDGQGDTQYF.

Only a few counts were recorded for this clone. The chain couples TRBV7-3 to TRBJ2-6, with unresolved D. The V end lost 5 bases, the J end lost 2 bases, and 10 bases lay between the germline ends. Germline CDR1 reads SGHTA; CDR2 reads FQGTGA. The CDR3 contains 15 residues. CDR3 sequence reads: CASSPRTTGANVLTF. CDR3 nucleotides: TGTGCCAGCAGCCCGCGGACGACTGGGGCCAACGTCCTGACTTTC.

The chain is built from TRBV30 and TRBJ1-5, with D maybe TRBD1 (5 bases). Looked up from germline, CDR1 is GTSNPN and CDR2 is SVGIG (reference sequence). The CDR3 runs to 17 residues. Trimming stripped 2 bases from V and 3 bases from J, with 20 bases between. DNA of the CDR3: TGTGCCTGGAGTCAGGGAGGGCGGGGAGAGGTCAATCAGCCCCAGCATTTT. Translating gives CAWSQGGRGEVNQPQHF.

This clone was observed once. This sequence joins TRBV29-1 and TRBJ2-2; 10 bases agree with TRBD2. Germline-derived CDR1 and CDR2 are SQVTM and ANQGSEA. V was clipped by 6 bases and J by 1 base; unmatched bases: 2. This CDR3 has 14 residues. The CDR3 here is CSVRTSGNTGELFF. The CDR3 nucleotides are TGCAGCGTGCGGACTAGCGGGAACACCGGGGAGCTGTTTTTT.

Only a few counts were recorded for this clone. The identical CDR3 is also encoded by other nucleotide sequences in the sample. V and J are TRBV7-9 and TRBJ2-1; 12 bases are a match to TRBD2. Germline V gene sequence: CDR1 SEHNR, CDR2 FQNEAQ (reference sequence). The trim removed 1 base at V and 2 bases at J, leaving 0 bases unmatched. The CDR3 loop spans 16 amino acids. Here the CDR3 reads CASSLGTSGTYNEQFF. The CDR3 DNA is TGTGCCAGCAGCTTAGGGACTAGCGGGACCTACAATGAGCAGTTCTTC.

The chain carries TRBV27 and TRBJ2-7; tentatively, D is TRBD2 (5 bases). The CDR3 loop spans 15 amino acids. Deletions cut 5 bases from V and 4 bases from J, with 18 bases between. Germline V CDR1 and CDR2: MNHEY, SMNVEV (reference sequence). This CDR3 is CASSAAWRGKYEQYF. The DNA for the CDR3 is TGTGCCAGCAGTGCCGCGTGGAGAGGGAAATACGAGCAGTACTTC.

This clone occurred a few times. For the CDR3, the DNA is TGCAGCGTTGAAGATTTCCGGGGGAACTCCTACGAGCAGTACTTC. This gives the protein CSVEDFRGNSYEQYF. This chain links TRBV29-1 with TRBJ2-7; a weak D match, TRBD2 (6 bases). Trimming took off 0 bases at V and 0 bases at J, with 12 bases between the two ends. The CDR3 covers 15 residues. Germline V CDR1 and CDR2: SQVTM, ANQGSEA.

In its sample, this clone was seen a few times. The chain employs TRBV7-9 and TRBJ1-2; D might be TRBD1 (6 bases). There are 12 residues in the CDR3. CDR1 is SEHNR and CDR2 is FQNEAQ in the germline V gene (reference sequence). The ends were cut back, 6 bases at V and 9 bases at J, with 14 bases in the middle. The CDR3 DNA is TGTGCCAGCAGATTCCAGGGGCAGAGCTACACCTTC. It translates to CASRFQGQSYTF. Filled out from reference TRBV7-9 and TRBJ1-2, the complete variable domain reads DTGVSQNPRHKITKRGQNVTFRCDPISEHNRLYWYRQTLGQGPEFLTYFQNEAQLEKSRLLSDRFSAERPKGSFSTLEIQRTEQGDSAMYLCASRFQGQSYTFGSGTRLTVV.

The genes are TRBV29-1 and TRBJ1-2; tentative D call: TRBD1 (6 bases). Germline lookup yields CDR1 SQVTM and CDR2 ANQGSEA. The CDR3 runs to 12 residues. V shed 7 bases and J shed 1 base, with 10 bases lying between them. CDR3 in amino acids: CSAMDSNYGYTF. The CDR3 DNA reads TGCAGCGCCATGGACAGTAACTATGGCTACACCTTC.

V usage is TRBV5-1 and J usage is TRBJ2-3, with TRBD2 matching 7 bases. V lost 4 bases to trimming and J lost 1 base; unmatched junction nucleotides: 12. The germline V gene encodes CDR1 SGHRS and CDR2 YFSETQ. CDR3 length equals 17 residues. This CDR3 is CASSRSPGAGGTDTQYF. The CDR3 region has the DNA TGCGCCAGCAGCCGGTCCCCTGGGGCGGGGGGCACAGATACGCAGTATTTT. Based on the CDR3 plus reference TRBV5-1 and TRBJ2-3, the full variable domain is KAGVTQTPRYLIKTRGQQVTLSCSPISGHRSVSWYQQTPGQGLQFLFEYFSETQRNKGNFPGRFSGRQFSNSRSEMNVSTLELGDSALYLCASSRSPGAGGTDTQYFGPGTRLTVL.

The chain is built from TRBV15 and TRBJ2-7, with D hard to call. CDR3 length: 12 residues. CDR1 and CDR2 from the germline V gene are LNHNV and YYDKDF (reference sequence). With 0 bases removed from V and 9 bases from J, the gap between germline ends came to 9 bases. Here the CDR3 reads CATSRDRSGQYF. The CDR3 DNA sequence: TGTGCCACCAGCAGAGATCGGTCAGGGCAGTACTTC. Combining the CDR3 with reference TRBV15 and TRBJ2-7 gives the whole variable domain DAMVIQNPRYQVTQFGKPVTLSCSQTLNHNVMYWYQQKSSQAPKLLFHYYDKDFNNEADTPDNFQSRRPNTSFCFLDIRSPGLGDTAMYLCATSRDRSGQYFGPGTRLTVT.

V usage is TRBV15 and J usage is TRBJ1-5, with D unresolved. The CDR3 runs to 15 residues. Trimming cost V 0 bases and J 0 bases, with 6 bases left between them. From germline, CDR1 is LNHNV and CDR2 YYDKDF (reference sequence). As DNA, the CDR3 is TGTGCCACCAGCAGAGACTGGGGTAGCAATCAGCCCCAGCATTTT. This gives the protein CATSRDWGSNQPQHF.

The CDR3 loop is CSVGEGPRNQYF. CDR3 bases: TGCAGCGTTGGTGAGGGCCCTAGAAACCAGTACTTC. The chain is built from TRBV29-1 and TRBJ2-5, with a possible D match to TRBD2 (5 bases). Germline CDR1 reads SQVTM; CDR2 reads ANQGSEA. Trimming stripped 4 bases from V and 10 bases from J, with 16 bases between. The CDR3 is made up of 12 amino acids.